A single sample gave rise to the 29 T cell receptor beta chains below, sequenced in a study of identical twins. One entry per CDR3 protein, called by TCRdb with MiXCR from the 5' RACE reads. This repertoire shows about 300,000 distinct CDR3 sequences, around an eighth found once; its top ten account for roughly 7%. These data were also filed under a second study, of yellow fever vaccine responses in identical twins.

What was sequenced was CD8+ T cells sorted from blood. The receptors here all came from a woman aged 18 to 35 in good health.

The chain links TRBV11-2 to TRBJ2-7; 10 nucleotides line up with TRBD1. The CDR3 runs to 14 residues. J was trimmed by 6 bases and V by 3 bases; bases with no gene match: 5. Germline CDR1 reads SGHAT; CDR2 reads FQNNGV. CDR3 DNA: TGTGCCAGCAGCTTGAGACAGGGGGCGAGCGAGCAGTACTTC. This gives the protein CASSLRQGASEQYF. Drawing the rest from reference TRBV11-2 and TRBJ2-7, the complete variable domain is EAGVAQSPRYKIIEKRQSVAFWCNPISGHATLYWYQQILGQGPKLLIQFQNNGVVDDSQLPKDRFSAERLKGVDSTLKIQPAKLEDSAVYLCASSLRQGASEQYFGPGTRLTVT.

This clonotype was found a few times. The V gene is TRBV12-3 or TRBV12-4, the J gene TRBJ1-1; 10 positions agree with TRBD1. This CDR3 is 14 amino acids long. V was clipped by 6 bases and J by 8 bases; unmatched bases: 9. The DNA for the CDR3 is TGTGCCAGCAGGCCGGGACAGGGGCGATTAGAAGCTTTCTTT. Protein sequence: CASRPGQGRLEAFF.

This chain uses TRBV27 with TRBJ2-1, with D possibly being TRBD2 (6 bases). Trimming removed 8 bases from V and 9 bases from J, with 17 bases in between. The CDR3 totals 13 residues. Germline V gene data show CDR1 as MNHEY and CDR2 as SMNVEV (reference sequence). CDR3 sequence (DNA): TGTGCCAGCCAATCGACTAGTTGGGCTGAGCAGTTCTTC. As protein: CASQSTSWAEQFF.

This rearrangement joins TRBV7-6 to TRBJ2-1, with unresolved D. Per the germline V gene, CDR1 is SGHVS and CDR2 is FNYEAQ. V was trimmed by 5 bases and J by 2 bases, leaving 7 bases between them. CDR3 length: 13 residues. CDR3 sequence (DNA): TGTGCCAGCAGCACCGGTCCCTACAATGAGCAGTTCTTC. Its protein product is CASSTGPYNEQFF.

The chain is built from TRBV12-3 or TRBV12-4 and TRBJ2-1; TRBD1 might be the D (6 bases). This CDR3 is 13 amino acids long. Trimming stripped 5 bases from V and 3 bases from J, with 8 bases between. CDR3: CASSADSYNEQFF. The CDR3 coding sequence is TGTGCCAGCAGTGCGGACAGCTACAATGAGCAGTTCTTC.

The chain carries TRBV14 and TRBJ2-1; D is undetermined. V lost 0 bases and J lost 7, with 13 bases in between. CDR1 is SGHDN, CDR2 FVKESK, per germline. The CDR3 sequence is 15 residues long. CDR3 coding DNA: TGTGCCAGCAGCCAAGAAGGCGGCGTGGATAATGAGCAGTTCTTC. It specifies CASSQEGGVDNEQFF.

This chain connects TRBV20-1 to TRBJ1-4; no reliable D call. Per germline, CDR1 DFQATT and CDR2 SNEGSKA (reference sequence). The CDR3 is made up of 13 amino acids. V was cut by 3 bases and J by 11 bases, with 16 bases left in between. The CDR3 nucleotides read TGCAGTGCTAGTCGCCCAAACGCGGCGAAACTGTTTTTT. It encodes CSASRPNAAKLFF.

There are a few counts of this clonotype. This chain uses TRBV28 with TRBJ2-1; tentative D call: TRBD2 (6 bases). Looked up from germline, CDR1 is MDHEN and CDR2 is SYDVKM. CDR3 length: 20 amino acids. V was clipped by 1 base and J by 1 base, with 23 bases between them. The CDR3 DNA follows: TGTGCCAGCAGTTTATTGGTGGACTACCTATCCCCGGGGTCCTACAATGAGCAGTTCTTC. It encodes CASSLLVDYLSPGSYNEQFF.

This clonotype turned up a few times. This chain links TRBV6-5 with TRBJ2-1; D call uncertain. The length of the CDR3 is 15 residues. From germline, CDR1 is MNHEY and CDR2 SVGAGI. Trimming left V 3 bases short and J 6 bases short, with 15 bases between. The CDR3 bases are TGTGCCAGCAGTTATACCGATTCGACGCTCAATGAGCAGTTCTTC. Its protein is CASSYTDSTLNEQFF.

This clonotype was seen more than once but under ten times. CDR3: CASSSFRQGGYGYTF. CDR3 nucleotide sequence: TGTGCCAGCAGCAGCTTCCGACAGGGCGGCTATGGCTACACCTTC. The J gene is TRBJ1-2, the V gene TRBV5-5; 7 nucleotides align to TRBD1. The V segment lost 4 bases and the J segment 4 bases; nucleotides outside the gene matches: 10. The CDR3 length is 15 residues. The V gene's germline CDR1 is SGHKS and CDR2 YYEKEE (reference sequence). Full variable domain (rest looked up from reference TRBV5-5 and TRBJ1-2): DAGVTQSPTHLIKTRGQQVTLRCSPISGHKSVSWYQQVLGQGPQFIFQYYEKEERGRGNFPDRFSARQFPNYSSELNVNALLLGDSALYLCASSSFRQGGYGYTFGSGTRLTVV.

The rearrangement links TRBV4-1 to TRBJ2-2; TRBD1 is a possible D gene (6 bases). The CDR3 totals 15 residues. Germline V gene lookup returns CDR1 MGHRA and CDR2 YSYEKL. V dropped 4 bases and J dropped 4 bases, with 13 bases sitting between them. The CDR3 sequence: CASSPMTGITGELFF. As DNA, the CDR3 is TGCGCCAGCAGCCCCATGACAGGTATCACCGGGGAGCTGTTTTTT.

The chain couples TRBV12-3 or TRBV12-4 to TRBJ2-1; the D is unclear. The CDR3 totals 16 residues. The V gene lost 4 bases and the J gene lost 4 bases, with 17 bases spanning the gap. CDR3 sequence reads: CASSSPIDENYNEQFF. In nucleotides, the CDR3 is TGTGCCAGCAGTTCCCCCATAGATGAGAATTACAATGAGCAGTTCTTC.

V gene TRBV3-1 combines with J gene TRBJ1-2, with D unresolved. The CDR3 is 14 residues long. Trimming left V 1 base short and J 6 bases short, with 12 bases between. Per germline, CDR1 LGHDT and CDR2 YNNKEL (reference sequence). CDR3 region: CASSQGHGFDGYTF. CDR3 sequence (DNA): TGTGCCAGCAGCCAAGGACACGGTTTCGATGGCTACACCTTC.

The chain is built from TRBV11-2 and TRBJ2-7, with no clear D. Germline V gene lookup returns CDR1 SGHAT and CDR2 FQNNGV. Trimming cost V 3 bases and J 0 bases, with 6 bases left between them. This CDR3 is built from 13 residues. The CDR3 DNA follows: TGTGCCAGCAGCTTCCCCAGCTCCTACGAGCAGTACTTC. As protein: CASSFPSSYEQYF.

The chain is built from TRBV7-9 and TRBJ2-1; the D gene is possibly TRBD1 (6 bases). This CDR3 has 15 amino acids. Germline lookup yields CDR1 SEHNR and CDR2 FQNEAQ (reference sequence). Deletions cut 5 bases from V and 7 bases from J, with 18 bases between. The CDR3 region is CASSGPGKTGNEQFF. Here the CDR3 DNA reads TGTGCCAGCAGCGGTCCGGGAAAGACAGGAAATGAGCAGTTCTTC.

This clonotype was counted between two and nine times. The chain uses TRBV11-2 and TRBJ2-2; no reliable D call. The CDR3 extends over 15 amino acids. Per germline, CDR1 SGHAT and CDR2 FQNNGV. With 1 base removed from V and 2 bases from J, the gap between germline ends came to 8 bases. The CDR3 protein is CASSLVKFNTGELFF. DNA for the CDR3: TGTGCCAGCAGCTTAGTTAAGTTCAACACCGGGGAGCTGTTTTTT.

The V and J genes are TRBV12-3 or TRBV12-4 and TRBJ2-1; 10 bases agree with TRBD2. V gave up 7 bases and J gave up 5 bases; unmatched junction bases: 5. The CDR3 extends over 14 amino acids. The CDR3 DNA is TGTGCCAGCACCGAAACTAGCGGGGACAATGAGCAGTTCTTC. Amino acid sequence: CASTETSGDNEQFF.

This chain joins TRBV5-1 and TRBJ2-7; D gene unclear. Germline V lookup: CDR1 SGHRS, CDR2 YFSETQ. This CDR3 comprises 14 residues. The ends were cut back, 0 bases at V and 2 bases at J, with 9 bases in the middle. Here the CDR3 DNA reads TGCGCCAGCAGCTTGGGGAATTCCGCCTACGAGCAGTACTTC. As protein: CASSLGNSAYEQYF.

In nucleotides, the CDR3 is TGTGCCAGCAGTGGTCCGGGACCGTCCCCCCACGAGCAGTACGTC. It yields the protein CASSGPGPSPHEQYV. This chain connects TRBV21-1 to TRBJ2-7; the table's D call of TRBD1 was not tested on the DNA. TRBV21-1 represents a pseudogene. This CDR3 has 15 amino acids.

This clonotype was picked up a small number of times. The chain is built from TRBV4-1 and TRBJ2-5; no clear D gene. CDR1 MGHRA and CDR2 YSYEKL come from the germline V gene. CDR3 length: 13 amino acids. The germline V and J ends were trimmed by 3 bases and 2 bases, with 7 bases remaining between them. Here the CDR3 reads CASSQRLQETQYF. The CDR3 DNA reads as TGCGCCAGCAGCCAGCGTCTGCAAGAGACCCAGTACTTC.

The chain carries TRBV29-1 and TRBJ2-6; D gene ambiguous. Germline V CDR1 and CDR2: SQVTM, ANQGSEA. Trimming stripped 5 bases from V and 6 bases from J, with 5 bases between. The CDR3 has 11 amino acids. The chain's CDR3 is CSVWEANVLTF. The CDR3 coding sequence is TGCAGCGTTTGGGAGGCCAACGTCCTGACTTTC. The full variable domain, completed using reference TRBV29-1 and TRBJ2-6, is SAVISQKPSRDICQRGTSLTIQCQVDSQVTMMFWYRQQPGQSLTLIATANQGSEATYESGFVIDKFPISRPNLTFSTLTVSNMSPEDSSIYLCSVWEANVLTFGAGSRLTVL.

This clonotype has ten or more counts. The chain recombines TRBV28 with TRBJ2-5; 12 bases match TRBD2. Germline loops: CDR1 MDHEN, CDR2 SYDVKM. This CDR3 comprises 15 residues. The trim removed 3 bases at V and 4 bases at J, leaving 3 bases unmatched. The CDR3, as DNA: TGTGCCAGCAGTTTGGCTAGCGGGAGGGTAGAGACCCAGTACTTC. This translates into CASSLASGRVETQYF.

V usage is TRBV12-3 or TRBV12-4 and J usage is TRBJ2-7; 9 bases line up with TRBD2. The junction had 4 bases not matched to a gene; V was cut back by 8 bases and J by 8 bases. This CDR3 is built from 11 residues. The CDR3, as DNA: TGTGCCAGCCAGCGGGGGGACCAGCAGTACTTC. This gives the protein CASQRGDQQYF.

As concerns this clonotype: Relative to the germline gene, one junction end is altered; a read error may explain this. The chain combines TRBV4-1 with TRBJ2-1, with a possible D match to TRBD1 (6 bases). In germline, CDR1 is MGHRA, CDR2 YSYEKL. The CDR3 has 15 amino acids. CDR3 in amino acids: CASSQGGTSSNEQFF. CDR3 nucleotides: TGCGCCAGCAGCCAAGGGGGGACATCCTCCAATGAGCAGTTCTTC.

This clonotype was found many times. This chain joins TRBV7-8 and TRBJ2-3, with TRBD1 matching over 8 bases. V dropped 3 bases and J dropped 0; count of bases not matched to a gene: 14. The CDR3 has 19 amino acids. Germline values: CDR1 SGHVS, CDR2 FQNEAQ. CDR3 bases: TGTGCCAGCAGCTTCCGGACAGGGAGAGAAACCTATAGCACAGATACGCAGTATTTT. The encoded protein is CASSFRTGRETYSTDTQYF.

This sequence joins TRBV28 and TRBJ2-2; TRBD1 agrees at 9 bases. Per germline, CDR1 MDHEN and CDR2 SYDVKM. Unmatched junction bases numbered 4, after V lost 5 bases and J lost 3 bases. This CDR3 is 15 amino acids long. The CDR3 sequence: CASSDDRGYTGELFF. The CDR3 DNA is TGTGCCAGCAGTGACGACAGGGGGTACACCGGGGAGCTGTTTTTT.

This clonotype has just a few counts. This chain uses TRBV24-1 with TRBJ2-5, with D unclear. The CDR3 covers 14 residues. Germline V lookup: CDR1 KGHDR, CDR2 SFDVKD. Trimming left V 3 bases short and J 5 bases short, with 12 bases between. CDR3 sequence: CATSDPQILETQYF. DNA for the CDR3: TGTGCCACCAGTGATCCGCAAATTTTGGAGACCCAGTACTTC.

The chain joins TRBV7-6 to TRBJ2-3; no clear D. The V and J ends lost 2 bases and 5 bases respectively, with 5 bases between them. Germline lookup yields CDR1 SGHVS and CDR2 FNYEAQ. The CDR3 sequence is 12 residues long. CDR3 DNA: TGTGCCAGCAGCTTACTTTTAGATACGCAGTATTTT. This gives the protein CASSLLLDTQYF.

The J gene is TRBJ2-7, the V gene TRBV4-1; a possible D gene is TRBD1 (7 bases). The CDR3 runs to 16 residues. Per germline, CDR1 MGHRA and CDR2 YSYEKL. Trimming stripped 4 bases from V and 5 bases from J, with 21 bases between. The CDR3 spells CASSLRAGTAGHEQYF. The CDR3 DNA reads TGCGCCAGCAGCCTGAGGGCCGGGACAGCGGGCCACGAGCAGTACTTC.